Listed here is a single T cell receptor beta chain. From RNA, the CDR3 regions of TCR beta chains were amplified and sequenced. Second-round multiplex PCR came after a first-round RT-PCR that employed HTBI primers. TCRdb reanalysed the multiplex PCR reads using MiXCR and keeps one entry per CDR3 protein. The table records 600,000 to 650,000 distinct CDR3 sequences, approximately 21% of them present only once. The data belong to a study of Graves' ophthalmopathy and Graves' hyperthyroidism. Germline CDR1 and CDR2: MNHNS and SASEGT. The CDR3 length is 13 residues. Deletions cut 6 bases from V and 4 bases from J, with 12 bases between.

The receptor was isolated from a young woman with stable Graves' hyperthyroidism. Some clones in this sample may be carry-over from other donors' samples. This chain joins TRBV6-1 and TRBJ1-1, with a possible D match to TRBD1 (6 bases). Sequenced material: peripheral blood. Here the CDR3 reads CASRGAGSTEAFF. The CDR3 nucleotides are TGTGCCAGCAGGGGGGCCGGGAGCACTGAAGCTTTCTTT.